The 25 T cell receptor beta chains below come from one sample, sequenced in a study of blood T cells in healthy people across ages. Alongside a J-beta primer mix, a sample-barcoded 5' primer served in a second PCR lasting roughly 7 to 11 cycles. TCRdb ran MiXCR on the 5' RACE reads and lists one entry per CDR3 protein. The repertoire holds about 930,000 distinct CDR3 sequences, with 25% to 35% as singletons. These same data were also listed under a study on T cells of mothers and their children.

The sequencing input was blood. All receptors derive from a woman between 40 and 50 years old in good health.

There are a few counts of this clonotype. The chain uses TRBV4-1 and TRBJ1-1; a possible D gene is TRBD1 (5 bases). The ends were cut back, 3 bases at V and 3 bases at J, with 8 bases in the middle. The CDR3 spans 13 residues. Germline V gene sequence: CDR1 MGHRA, CDR2 YSYEKL. CDR3 amino acids: CASSHGGDTEAFF. The CDR3, as DNA: TGCGCCAGCAGCCATGGAGGGGACACTGAAGCTTTCTTT.

This rearrangement joins TRBV7-9 to TRBJ2-3, with TRBD2 matching over 7 bases. J gave up 0 bases and V 5 bases, and 8 bases lay outside the gene matches. CDR3 size: 16 residues. Germline V CDR1 and CDR2: SEHNR, FQNEAQ (reference sequence). CDR3 region: CASSPREGESTDTQYF. CDR3 bases: TGTGCCAGCAGCCCCAGGGAGGGAGAAAGCACAGATACGCAGTATTTT.

This chain joins TRBV20-1 and TRBJ1-1; weak D call: TRBD1 (6 bases). V dropped 3 bases and J dropped 3 bases, with 14 bases sitting between them. Germline loops: CDR1 DFQATT, CDR2 SNEGSKA (reference sequence). This CDR3 contains 14 residues. The CDR3 DNA follows: TGCAGTGCTAGCCAGAACAGGGATGACACTGAAGCTTTCTTT. Encoded protein: CSASQNRDDTEAFF.

This chain uses TRBV12-3 or TRBV12-4 with TRBJ2-1; D is unresolved. The CDR3 is made up of 15 amino acids. The V and J ends lost 7 bases and 0 bases respectively, with 13 bases between them. The CDR3 DNA is TGTGCCAGCACTATCAGTCCGAGCTCCTACAATGAGCAGTTCTTC. This encodes CASTISPSSYNEQFF.

This clonotype was seen only a few times. V is TRBV25-1 and J is TRBJ2-7; D possibly matches TRBD1 or TRBD2 (5 bases each). Trimming removed 3 bases from V and 3 bases from J, with 15 bases in between. CDR1 is MGHDK, CDR2 SYGVNS, per germline. This CDR3 has 15 amino acids. DNA of the CDR3: TGTGCCAGCAGTGAGAGAAGGGACGGTGTCTACGAGCAGTACTTC. Encoded protein: CASSERRDGVYEQYF.

This clonotype was observed a handful of times. With a much larger clone just one base away, this may be a read error. This chain uses TRBV29-1 with TRBJ2-5, with D hard to call. Germline loops: CDR1 SQVTM, CDR2 ANQGSEA. The CDR3 runs to 13 residues. The CDR3 spells CSVLHDYPEAQYF. In nucleotides, the CDR3 is TGCAGCGTCTTACATGATTACCCAGAGGCCCAGTACTTC.

This clonotype was seen more than once but under ten times. The junction does not match germline at one end; this may be a read error. The chain recombines TRBV15 with TRBJ2-5; tentative D call: TRBD1 (5 bases). Looked up from germline, CDR1 is LNHNV and CDR2 is YYDKDF (reference sequence). CDR3 length: 15 amino acids. The CDR3 DNA reads as TGTGCCTCCAGCAGAGATTCGGCAGGGCGAAAGACCCAGTACTTC. Translation: CASSRDSAGRKTQYF. Full variable domain (outside the CDR3, taken from reference TRBV15 and TRBJ2-5): DAMVIQNPRYQVTQFGKPVTLSCSQTLNHNVMYWYQQKSSQAPKLLFHYYDKDFNNEADTPDNFQSRRPNTSFCFLDIRSPGLGDTAMYLCASSRDSAGRKTQYFGPGTRLLVL.

Ten or more counts support this clonotype. V is TRBV29-1 and J is TRBJ2-3; D possibly corresponds to TRBD1 (5 bases). The CDR3 length is 14 residues. V shed 6 bases and J shed 0 bases, with 13 bases lying between them. Germline CDR1 is SQVTM and CDR2 is ANQGSEA. This CDR3 reads CSVAQGTSTDTQYF. The CDR3 DNA is TGCAGCGTAGCCCAGGGCACTAGCACAGATACGCAGTATTTT.

This sequence joins TRBV6-6 and TRBJ1-2; no clear D. The germline gives CDR1 MNHNY, CDR2 SVGAGI (reference sequence). The CDR3 is 13 residues long. Trimming shortened V by 6 bases and J by 0 bases, and 8 bases separated the two germline ends. CDR3 nucleotide sequence: TGTGCCAGCAGACCGGGCTCTAACTATGGCTACACCTTC. Translated: CASRPGSNYGYTF.

There are many counts of this clonotype. The chain couples TRBV20-1 to TRBJ1-6; TRBD1 aligns across 9 bases. Trimming cost V 3 bases and J 6 bases; bases outside gene matches: 6. The CDR3 spans 15 residues. Germline V gene sequence: CDR1 DFQATT, CDR2 SNEGSKA (reference sequence). In nucleotides, the CDR3 is TGCAGTGCTAGTGCGGGACAGGGTACTAATTCACCCCTCCACTTT. Protein sequence: CSASAGQGTNSPLHF.

The rearrangement links TRBV29-1 to TRBJ2-5; TRBD1 aligns across 9 bases. The last part of the DNA fits TRBJ2-1 better; the J call may be wrong. The CDR3 totals 13 residues. Germline V gene sequence: CDR1 SQVTM, CDR2 ANQGSEA. CDR3 amino acids: CSVGDRAQETQFF. The CDR3 DNA is TGCAGCGTTGGGGACAGGGCGCAAGAGACCCAGTTCTTC.

This clonotype has a handful of counts. The rearrangement uses TRBV9 and TRBJ1-4, with 7 positions matching TRBD1. Germline CDR1 is SGDLS and CDR2 is YYNGEE. CDR3 size: 16 residues. The junction had 10 bases not matched to a gene; V was cut back by 0 bases and J by 8 bases. The CDR3 protein is CASSVEGGAGGEKLFF. CDR3 sequence (DNA): TGTGCCAGCAGCGTAGAAGGGGGCGCGGGTGGAGAAAAACTGTTTTTT.

This clonotype was detected ten times or more. The CDR3 DNA reads TGTGCCAGCAGTTTATGGGGCAACCCCACAGATACGCAGTATTTT. Its translation is CASSLWGNPTDTQYF. The chain links TRBV27 to TRBJ2-3, with a possible D match to TRBD1 (5 bases). The V gene's germline CDR1 is MNHEY and CDR2 SMNVEV (reference sequence). Trimming removed 1 base at V and 2 bases at J, with 10 bases between. The length of the CDR3 is 15 residues.

This clonotype was counted a few times. At one end, the junction sequence differs from germline, possibly due to a read error. The CDR3 sequence is CASRPDRGGTEAFF. CDR3 DNA sequence: TGTGCCAGCAGACCCGACAGGGGAGGCACTGAAGCTTTCTTT. The chain joins TRBV5-1 to TRBJ1-1, with 8 bases aligning to TRBD1. Germline V gene lookup returns CDR1 SGHRS and CDR2 YFSETQ. The CDR3 is 14 amino acids.

Comments on this clonotype: A much larger clone lies a single base off, so this may be a read error. The chain couples TRBV29-1 to TRBJ2-1, with D possibly being TRBD1 (6 bases). The CDR3 runs to 14 residues. From germline, CDR1 is SQVTM and CDR2 ANQGSEA. V was cut by 7 bases and J by 0 bases, with 13 bases left in between. The CDR3 region is CSGRQEHSYNEQFF. For the CDR3, the DNA is TGCAGCGGACGACAGGAGCACTCCTACAATGAGCAGTTCTTC.

This clonotype has a count of ten or more. The genes are TRBV4-3 and TRBJ2-1; tentatively, D is TRBD2 (5 bases). Trimming pared 0 bases from V and 5 bases from J, leaving 11 bases between. The CDR3 length is 15 residues. Germline-derived CDR1 and CDR2 are LGHNA and YSLEER. The CDR3 DNA reads as TGCGCCAGCAGCCAAGATCGACTACTTAACAATGAGCAGTTCTTC. It encodes CASSQDRLLNNEQFF.

The chain uses TRBV7-9 and TRBJ2-5, with TRBD1 matching 11 bases. The end of the DNA is better explained by TRBJ2-1, so the J call may be wrong. CDR1 is SEHNR, CDR2 FQNEAQ, per germline (reference sequence). The CDR3 runs 14 residues. The CDR3 DNA reads TGTGCCAGCAGTCGCGGACAGGGGGCCGAGACCCAGTTCTTC. Its protein is CASSRGQGAETQFF.

The chain has TRBV24-1 and TRBJ2-1; 9 positions match TRBD1. Germline V gives CDR1 KGHDR, CDR2 SFDVKD. J gave up 8 bases and V 6 bases, and 16 bases lay outside the gene matches. The CDR3 loop spans 17 amino acids. The CDR3 protein is CATSPREGTGNYHEQFF. The CDR3 nucleotides are TGTGCCACCAGTCCACGGGAAGGGACAGGGAATTACCATGAGCAGTTCTTC.

Concerning this clonotype itself: This may come from a read error, since a much larger clone is one base off. The genes are TRBV7-8 and TRBJ2-5, with TRBD1 matching 9 bases. This CDR3 has 15 residues. CDR1 and CDR2 from the germline V gene are SGHVS and FQNEAQ. CDR3 DNA: TGTACCAGCAGCGCTTACAGGGGGCCATGGGAGACCCAGTACTTC. It yields the protein CTSSAYRGPWETQYF.

This clonotype occurred many times. The V call is TRBV27, the J call TRBJ1-1; D is undetermined. The CDR3 extends over 13 amino acids. The germline gives CDR1 MNHEY, CDR2 SMNVEV (reference sequence). Trimming shortened V by 3 bases and J by 0 bases, and 5 bases separated the two germline ends. The CDR3 sequence is CASSFSVNTEAFF. The CDR3 coding sequence is TGTGCCAGCAGTTTTTCCGTGAACACTGAAGCTTTCTTT.

This chain's CDR3 is CASSLNPRGRAGEQYF. The CDR3, as DNA: TGCGCCAGCAGCTTGAATCCCAGGGGCAGAGCCGGAGAGCAGTACTTC. The V call is TRBV5-1, the J call TRBJ2-5, with a possible D match to TRBD1 (6 bases). Germline CDR1 SGHRS, CDR2 YFSETQ. The CDR3 sequence is 16 residues long. With 1 base removed from V and 11 bases from J, the gap between germline ends came to 24 bases.

For this clonotype: A much larger clonotype is one base distant, so this may be a read error. V and J are TRBV4-1 and TRBJ2-7, with no clear D. Germline CDR1 is MGHRA and CDR2 is YSYEKL. The CDR3 loop spans 13 amino acids. Trimming removed 1 base from V and 5 bases from J, with 9 bases in between. This chain's CDR3 is CASSQGSAHEQYF. The CDR3 region has the DNA TGCGCCAGCAGCCAAGGCAGTGCCCACGAGCAGTACTTC.

In its sample, this clonotype was seen a few times. The V gene is TRBV7-8, the J gene TRBJ2-3, with D perhaps matching TRBD1 (6 bases). CDR3 length: 15 amino acids. V shed 6 bases and J shed 6 bases, with 19 bases lying between them. From germline, CDR1 is SGHVS and CDR2 FQNEAQ. CDR3 nucleotide sequence: TGTGCCAGCAGATCCAACCATGGGGGCGGGGATACGCAGTATTTT. Protein product: CASRSNHGGGDTQYF.

This clonotype showed up just a few times. The chain joins TRBV14 to TRBJ2-7; tentative D call: TRBD2 (6 bases). The CDR3 runs to 15 residues. The germline gives CDR1 SGHDN, CDR2 FVKESK. The V end lost 4 bases, the J end lost 0 bases, and 13 bases lay between the germline ends. The CDR3 nucleotides read TGTGCCAGCAGCCGCGCGGGGCTACGCTCCTACGAGCAGTACTTC. Translated: CASSRAGLRSYEQYF.

This clonotype was seen repeatedly, ten times or more. J is TRBJ2-5 and V is TRBV7-8; D is possibly TRBD2 (6 bases). V was cut by 5 bases and J by 5 bases, with 18 bases left in between. CDR3 length: 15 residues. Germline loops: CDR1 SGHVS, CDR2 FQNEAQ. CDR3 sequence: CASSPAGTRGETQYF. The DNA for the CDR3 is TGTGCCAGCAGCCCGGCCGGGACTCGCGGGGAGACCCAGTACTTC.